A selection of T cell receptor beta chains follows, all from one sample in a study of blood T cells in healthy people across ages. TCRdb re-analysed the 5' RACE reads in MiXCR, keeping a single row per CDR3 protein. The sample includes 780,000 or so distinct CDR3 sequences, 56% seen only once; the top ten take more than 25%. The sequenced material came from blood. All receptors come from a man aged 35-49 years in good health. Each CDR3 is given with its conserved first and last residue. The D gene is left open where the match is weak. Rows give clone size only sometimes, using once, few, many, or a class for an expanded clone.

v_call,clone_size,j_call,d_call,cdr3_aa,cdr3_nt
TRBV12-5,-,TRBJ2-7,TRBD2,CASRPGGLNYEQYF,TGTGCTAGCCGCCCCGGGGGACTAAACTACGAGCAGTACTTC
TRBV10-3,-,TRBJ2-1,-,CAISGTVGRENEQFF,TGTGCCATCAGTGGGACAGTGGGCCGGGAGAATGAGCAGTTCTTC
TRBV20-1,-,TRBJ1-2,-,CSADTPGVNGYTF,TGCAGTGCCGATACACCAGGGGTGAATGGCTACACCTTC
TRBV20-1,-,TRBJ2-5,TRBD2,CSARDMRGEIGETQYF,TGCAGTGCTAGAGATATGCGGGGGGAGATAGGGGAGACCCAGTACTTC
TRBV7-3,few,TRBJ2-1,-,CASSSTAREQFF,TGTGCCAGCAGCTCGACTGCTAGGGAGCAGTTCTTC
TRBV11-2,-,TRBJ2-5,TRBD2,CASRPPARDYHKAQETQYF,TGTGCCAGCCGCCCCCCCGCAAGGGACTACCATAAGGCCCAAGAGACCCAGTACTTC
TRBV2,-,TRBJ1-5,-,CASSDLVGTLARPQHF,TGTGCCAGCAGCGACCTGGTCGGGACTCTCGCCCGGCCCCAGCATTTT
TRBV13,few,TRBJ2-3,TRBD1,CASSARTGGAGDTQYF,TGTGCCAGCAGCGCCCGGACAGGGGGCGCGGGAGATACGCAGTATTTT
TRBV5-1,few,TRBJ2-3,-,CASSLAGQTTDTQYF,TGCGCCAGCAGCTTGGCCGGACAGACAACAGATACGCAGTATTTT
TRBV21-1,-,TRBJ1-6,-,CASSLSGGESSLHF,TGTGCCAGCAGCCTGAGTGGAGGGGAGAGTTCCCTCCACTTT
TRBV11-2,-,TRBJ1-1,-,CASSLARVRASGTEAFF,TGTGCCAGCAGCTTAGCACGCGTCAGGGCGAGTGGCACTGAAGCTTTCTTT
TRBV4-2,-,TRBJ2-3,-,CASSQDGDFTDTQYF,TGTGCCAGCAGCCAAGATGGAGACTTCACAGATACGCAGTATTTT
TRBV13,-,TRBJ2-5,-,CASSPRQGLSKAGAGQYF,TGTGCCAGCAGCCCCCGACAGGGTTTATCGAAGGCCGGCGCGGGGCAGTACTTC
TRBV5-1,few,TRBJ2-3,TRBD2,CASSLATGGSAASDTQYF,TGCGCCAGCAGCTTGGCGACGGGAGGGTCGGCTGCTTCAGATACGCAGTATTTT
TRBV20-1,-,TRBJ2-7,TRBD2,CSALSTREFYNEQYF,TGCAGTGCCCTAAGCACGCGGGAGTTCTACAATGAGCAGTACTTC
TRBV20-1,-,TRBJ2-3,TRBD2,CSAVKSSGGFTDTQYF,TGCAGTGCCGTGAAAAGTAGCGGGGGTTTCACAGATACGCAGTATTTT
TRBV7-2,many,TRBJ2-5,TRBD2,CASRLAGEETQYF,TGTGCCAGCAGGCTAGCGGGAGAAGAGACCCAGTACTTC
TRBV12-3/TRBV12-4,-,TRBJ2-7,TRBD1,CASSYQGVREQYF,TGTGCCAGCAGTTACCAGGGGGTTCGCGAGCAGTACTTC
TRBV20-1,-,TRBJ1-2,-,CSATPQASYGYTF,TGCAGTGCGACGCCCCAGGCAAGCTATGGCTACACCTTC
TRBV28,-,TRBJ1-4,TRBD1,CASSFTAATGGLNAEKLFF,TGTGCCAGCAGTTTTACCGCCGCGACAGGGGGCCTCAATGCTGAAAAACTGTTTTTT
TRBV2,-,TRBJ2-3,TRBD2,CANSEALGTSGRWPDTQYF,TGTGCCAACAGTGAGGCGCTCGGGACTAGCGGGAGATGGCCAGATACGCAGTATTTT
TRBV12-3/TRBV12-4,-,TRBJ1-5,TRBD1,CASSPTGGMQPQHF,TGTGCCAGCAGTCCAACAGGGGGCATGCAGCCCCAGCATTTT
TRBV12-3/TRBV12-4,few,TRBJ1-4,-,CASSLMAGTEKLFF,TGTGCCAGCAGTTTAATGGCAGGGACGGAAAAACTGTTTTTT
TRBV29-1,-,TRBJ1-5,-,CSAQSRNQPQHF,TGCAGCGCTCAGAGTCGCAATCAGCCCCAGCATTTT
TRBV12-5,few,TRBJ2-3,-,CASGLVLGGSTDTQYF,TGTGCTAGTGGTTTGGTACTGGGCGGTAGCACAGATACGCAGTATTTT
TRBV9,-,TRBJ2-3,TRBD2,CASSVSGGPTDTQYF,TGTGCCAGCAGCGTTAGCGGGGGGCCCACAGATACGCAGTATTTT
TRBV29-1,-,TRBJ2-1,TRBD2,CSVELVAGGRDEQFF,TGCAGTGTTGAGCTAGTAGCGGGGGGTAGGGATGAGCAGTTCTTC
TRBV7-9,-,TRBJ2-4,-,CASNSTAGTGKNIQYF,TGTGCCAGCAACAGTACCGCCGGGACGGGCAAAAACATTCAGTACTTC
TRBV4-1,-,TRBJ1-5,TRBD1,CASSQADREVQPQHF,TGCGCCAGCAGCCAGGCGGACAGGGAGGTTCAGCCCCAGCATTTT
TRBV6-2/TRBV6-3,-,TRBJ2-5,TRBD2,CASGTGLAGGETQYF,TGTGCCAGCGGGACCGGACTAGCGGGAGGAGAGACCCAGTACTTC
TRBV12-3/TRBV12-4,once,TRBJ2-1,TRBD2,CASSPGTSGPYNEQFF,TGTGCCAGCAGCCCTGGGACTAGCGGGCCCTACAATGAGCAGTTCTTC
TRBV20-1,-,TRBJ2-5,-,CSASLVATGWHNEQYF,TGCAGTGCTAGCCTCGTGGCCACAGGGTGGCACAATGAGCAGTACTTC
TRBV5-1,-,TRBJ2-1,-,CASSADLSYNEQFF,TGCGCCAGCAGCGCGGACCTCTCCTACAATGAGCAGTTCTTC
TRBV20-1,few,TRBJ1-6,TRBD1,CSAKDRGLSSYNSPLHF,TGCAGTGCTAAGGACAGGGGGCTGTCCTCCTATAATTCACCCCTCCACTTT
TRBV7-2,-,TRBJ2-7,TRBD1,CASTVGTGTYEQYF,TGTGCCAGCACGGTGGGGACAGGGACCTACGAGCAGTACTTC
TRBV24-1,-,TRBJ2-7,-,CATAITQTPYEQYF,TGTGCCACCGCTATAACTCAGACCCCCTACGAGCAGTACTTC
TRBV12-5,-,TRBJ1-2,-,CASAQGNNYGYTF,TGTGCTAGTGCGCAGGGAAATAACTATGGCTACACCTTC
TRBV20-1,-,TRBJ2-1,-,CSARAASGQGDEQFF,TGCAGTGCTAGAGCGGCTAGCGGGCAGGGGGATGAGCAGTTCTTC
TRBV18,-,TRBJ2-7,-,CASSPSGALAEQYF,TGTGCCAGCTCACCCTCGGGAGCCTTGGCCGAGCAGTACTTC
TRBV20-1,-,TRBJ2-3,-,CSASQTDTQYF,TGCAGTGCCTCCCAAACAGATACGCAGTATTTT
TRBV20-1,-,TRBJ2-3,TRBD2,CSAHPDGTSGLTQYF,TGCAGCGCACACCCGGATGGGACTAGCGGCCTAACGCAGTATTTT
TRBV7-2,-,TRBJ2-7,-,CASSSDGSSYEQYF,TGTGCCAGCAGCTCCGACGGGAGCTCCTACGAGCAGTACTTC
TRBV20-1,many,TRBJ2-2,TRBD2,CSARAPSGGNTGELFF,TGCAGTGCTAGAGCTCCTAGCGGGGGAAACACCGGGGAGCTGTTTTTT
TRBV15,-,TRBJ2-7,-,CATSRGQDGSEQYF,TGTGCCACCAGCAGAGGACAGGACGGTTCCGAGCAGTACTTC
TRBV5-5,-,TRBJ2-7,-,CASSLVESGGYEQYF,TGTGCCAGCAGCTTGGTGGAGTCGGGCGGGTACGAGCAGTACTTC
TRBV6-2/TRBV6-3,-,TRBJ2-7,-,CASSLGGLTSREQYF,TGTGCCAGCAGTCTGGGCGGACTCACGAGTCGGGAGCAGTACTTC
TRBV9,once,TRBJ2-1,-,CATGFDHNEQFF,TGTGCCACCGGTTTCGACCACAATGAGCAGTTCTTC
TRBV2,-,TRBJ2-5,TRBD2,CASRLAGGPNEQYF,TGTGCCAGCAGACTAGCGGGAGGGCCTAATGAGCAGTACTTC
TRBV7-2,-,TRBJ2-1,-,CASSLHPGGYGEQFF,TGTGCCAGCAGCCTCCACCCCGGGGGCTACGGTGAGCAGTTCTTC
TRBV29-1,-,TRBJ2-1,-,CSVVGSHGAEQFF,TGCAGCGTTGTAGGTAGCCACGGCGCTGAGCAGTTCTTC
TRBV4-1,few,TRBJ2-7,TRBD1,CASSQGGQGLTYEQYF,TGCGCCAGCAGCCAAGGGGGACAGGGATTGACCTACGAGCAGTACTTC
TRBV7-2,-,TRBJ2-1,-,CASSLSSVSYNEQFF,TGTGCCAGCAGTTTGTCTAGCGTCTCCTACAATGAGCAGTTCTTC
TRBV2,-,TRBJ1-4,-,CAGGGFGEKLFF,TGTGCGGGCGGGGGCTTCGGTGAAAAACTGTTTTTT
TRBV27,-,TRBJ1-5,-,CASSFGKAAISNQPQHF,TGTGCCAGCAGTTTCGGGAAGGCCGCGATTAGCAATCAGCCCCAGCATTTT
TRBV4-1,-,TRBJ2-5,-,CASSQDGLGRETQYF,TGCGCCAGCAGCCAAGATGGACTGGGAAGAGAGACCCAGTACTTC